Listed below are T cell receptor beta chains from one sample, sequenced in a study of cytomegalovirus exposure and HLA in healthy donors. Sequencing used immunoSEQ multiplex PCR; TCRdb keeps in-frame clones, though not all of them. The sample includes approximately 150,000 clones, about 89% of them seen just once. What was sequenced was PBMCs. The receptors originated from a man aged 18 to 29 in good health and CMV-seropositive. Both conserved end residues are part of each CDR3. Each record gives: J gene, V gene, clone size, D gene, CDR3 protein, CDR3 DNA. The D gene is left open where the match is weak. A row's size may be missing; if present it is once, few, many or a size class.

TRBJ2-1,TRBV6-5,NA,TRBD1,CASSYQDRGMDNEQFF,TGTGCCAGCAGTTACCAGGACAGGGGGATGGATAATGAGCAGTTCTTC
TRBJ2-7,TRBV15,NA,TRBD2,CATSRLAGVHEQYF,TGTGCCACCAGCAGACTAGCGGGAGTTCACGAGCAGTACTTC
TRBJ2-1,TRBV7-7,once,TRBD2,CASSLASGSRDEQFF,TGTGCTAGCAGCTTGGCTAGCGGGAGCCGGGATGAGCAGTTCTTC
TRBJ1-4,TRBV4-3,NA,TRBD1,CASSLGTVLNEKLFF,TGCGCCAGCAGCCTAGGGACAGTTCTTAATGAAAAACTGTTTTTT
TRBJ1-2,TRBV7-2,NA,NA,CASSFNKAGGGGYTF,TGTGCCAGCAGCTTTAATAAGGCCGGGGGGGGTGGCTACACCTTC
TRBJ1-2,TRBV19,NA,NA,CASSRGSPPNYGYTF,TGTGCCTCATCCCGGGGGTCCCCTCCTAACTATGGCTACACCTTC
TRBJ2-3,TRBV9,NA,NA,CASSRSGDTQYF,TGTGCCAGCAGCAGGAGTGGAGATACGCAGTATTTT
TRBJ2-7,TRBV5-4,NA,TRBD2,CASSLSSGATYEQYF,TGTGCCAGCAGCCTATCTAGCGGAGCGACCTACGAGCAGTACTTC
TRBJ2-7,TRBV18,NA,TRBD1,CASSPLQGEYEQYF,TGTGCCAGCTCACCACTACAGGGGGAATACGAGCAGTACTTC
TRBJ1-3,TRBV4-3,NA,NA,CASSQDKEAHSGNTIYF,TGCGCCAGCAGCCAAGATAAGGAGGCGCACTCTGGAAACACCATATATTTT
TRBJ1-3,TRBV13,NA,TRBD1,CASSFGHPGQGSGNTIYF,TGTGCCAGCAGCTTCGGACATCCGGGACAGGGCTCTGGAAACACCATATATTTT
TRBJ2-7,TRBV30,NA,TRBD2,CAWSWEGEQYF,TGTGCCTGGAGTTGGGAGGGCGAGCAGTACTTC
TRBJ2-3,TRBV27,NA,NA,CASSPLGDTQYF,TGTGCCAGCAGTCCCCTCGGGGATACGCAGTATTTT
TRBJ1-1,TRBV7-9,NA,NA,CASSLARGTMYTEAFF,TGTGCCAGCAGCTTAGCTAGGGGGACAATGTACACTGAAGCTTTCTTT
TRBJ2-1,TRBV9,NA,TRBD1,CASTQTGSSYNEQFF,TGTGCCAGCACCCAGACAGGGAGCTCCTACAATGAGCAGTTCTTC
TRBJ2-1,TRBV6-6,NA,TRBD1,CASSFDRGNEQFF,TGTGCCAGCAGTTTTGACAGGGGAAATGAGCAGTTCTTC
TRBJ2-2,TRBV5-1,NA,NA,CASSLGQGGAGELFF,TGCGCCAGCAGCTTGGGCCAGGGTGGGGCCGGGGAGCTGTTTTTT
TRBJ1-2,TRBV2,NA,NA,CASSVDSLVYGYTF,TGTGCCAGCAGCGTCGACAGCCTAGTCTATGGCTACACCTTC
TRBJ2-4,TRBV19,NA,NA,CASSIEDSLQNIQYF,TGTGCCAGTAGTATAGAGGACTCCCTCCAAAACATTCAGTACTTC
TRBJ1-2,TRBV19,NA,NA,CASSIWFIRQDYGYTF,TGTGCCAGTAGTATTTGGTTTATTCGACAGGACTATGGCTACACCTTC
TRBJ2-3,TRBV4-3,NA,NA,CASSQSLADTDTQYF,TGCGCCAGCAGCCAATCTTTGGCGGACACAGATACGCAGTATTTT
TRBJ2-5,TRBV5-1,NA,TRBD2,CASSLAGTSPVGETQYF,TGCGCCAGCAGCTTGGCCGGGACTAGTCCGGTAGGGGAGACCCAGTACTTC
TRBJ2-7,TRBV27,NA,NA,CASSLKQGYEQYF,TGTGCCAGCAGTTTAAAACAGGGCTACGAGCAGTACTTC